This T cell receptor beta chain originates from a study of shared clonotypes between healthy human individuals. Sequencing used immunoSEQ multiplex PCR; TCRdb keeps in-frame clones, though not all of them. The data contain a few hundred thousand clones, around 95% of them singletons. Trimming removed 0 bases from V and 2 bases from J, with 14 bases in between. This CDR3 has 18 residues. The germline gives CDR1 KGHSH, CDR2 LQKENI. Terminally differentiated effector memory CD45RA+ cells were excluded from the naive CD8 cells, which were CD45RO-negative and positively selected for CCR7. A single count supports this clone.

This sequence joins TRBV18 and TRBJ2-6, with TRBD1 as a possible D gene (5 bases). The clonotype comes from a woman aged 25-40 years in good health. The sequencing sample was made of naive CD8+ T cells sorted from blood. In DNA form, the CDR3 reads TGTGCCAGCTCACCACCCAAGGGGCACCGACCTGGGGCCAACGTCCTGACTTTC. It codes for CASSPPKGHRPGANVLTF.